One sample yielded the 8 T cell receptor beta chains listed below, sequenced in a study of PD-L1 blockade in urothelial cancer. This sample's time point: peripheral blood 6 weeks after treatment start. Clones were sequenced by immunoSEQ multiplex PCR, and TCRdb holds only the in-frame ones, with some missing. The sample yields approximately 36,000 clones, 84% seen once. The sequencing here drew on PBMCs, taken around atezolizumab (anti-PD-L1) treatment. These TCRs come from a middle-aged man with urothelial cancer.

The rearrangement joins TRBV10-3 to TRBJ1-5, with 7 positions matching TRBD1. Germline V gene lookup returns CDR1 ENHRY and CDR2 SYGVKD. The CDR3 length is 14 residues. J was trimmed by 7 bases and V by 0 bases; bases with no gene match: 3. The CDR3 region is CAISESGDRQPQHF. CDR3 nucleotides: TGTGCCATCAGTGAGTCTGGGGACAGACAGCCCCAGCATTTT.

The chain has TRBV7-3 and TRBJ1-2; 7 nucleotides align to TRBD1. Trimming took 2 bases from V and 8 from J; bases not matched to a gene: 5. CDR1 and CDR2 (germline): SGHTA, FQGTGA. This CDR3 has 13 amino acids. As DNA, the CDR3 is TGTGCCAGCAGCTTACGGCAGGGGGACGGCTACACCTTC. As protein: CASSLRQGDGYTF.

The gene calls are TRBV19 and TRBJ1-3; 8 nucleotides align to TRBD1. Germline trimming cut 6 bases from V and 4 bases from J; bases unmatched to any gene: 8. The CDR3 totals 15 residues. CDR1 is LNHDA, CDR2 SQIVND, per germline (reference sequence). DNA for the CDR3: TGTGCCAGTAGCCCACGGGACAGGCCCGGAAACACCATATATTTT. Encoded protein: CASSPRDRPGNTIYF.

The chain combines TRBV7-9 with TRBJ2-7; TRBD2 is a possible D gene (6 bases). Deletions cut 2 bases from V and 1 base from J, with 12 bases between. Germline V gene data show CDR1 as SEHNR and CDR2 as FQNEAQ (reference sequence). The CDR3 is 15 amino acids. The CDR3: CASSLWRAGSYEQYF. CDR3 DNA sequence: TGTGCCAGCAGCTTATGGAGGGCGGGGTCCTACGAGCAGTACTTC.

V is TRBV7-8 and J is TRBJ1-1; D possibly corresponds to TRBD1 (6 bases). Looked up from germline, CDR1 is SGHVS and CDR2 is FQNEAQ. V was trimmed by 3 bases and J by 0 bases, leaving 14 bases between them. The CDR3 extends over 16 amino acids. This CDR3 reads CASSFSLGDMNTEAFF. For the CDR3, the DNA is TGTGCCAGCAGCTTCTCCCTAGGGGACATGAACACTGAAGCTTTCTTT. The full variable domain, its missing parts supplied by reference TRBV7-8 and TRBJ1-1, is GAGVSQSPRYKVAKRGQDVALRCDPISGHVSLFWYQQALGQGPEFLTYFQNEAQLDKSGLPSDRFFAERPEGSVSTLKIQRTQQEDSAVYLCASSFSLGDMNTEAFFGQGTRLTVV.

The chain joins TRBV7-9 to TRBJ2-7; 9 bases fit TRBD1. V lost 4 bases to trimming and J lost 0 bases; unmatched junction nucleotides: 16. CDR1 is SEHNR, CDR2 FQNEAQ, per germline (reference sequence). This CDR3 contains 19 residues. The CDR3, as DNA: TGTGCCAGCAGCTCCGACTGGGACAGGGACTGGGGGGGCTCCTACGAGCAGTACTTC. Amino acids: CASSSDWDRDWGGSYEQYF.

The rearrangement joins TRBV19 to TRBJ2-1; the D is unclear. CDR1 is LNHDA and CDR2 is SQIVND in the germline V gene (reference sequence). Trimming stripped 3 bases from V and 5 bases from J, with 8 bases between. The CDR3 consists of 13 residues. The CDR3 coding sequence is TGTGCCAGTAGTATTTTCGGAGACAATGAGCAGTTCTTC. Translated: CASSIFGDNEQFF.

The chain is built from TRBV30 and TRBJ2-7; the D is unclear. In germline, CDR1 is GTSNPN, CDR2 SVGIG (reference sequence). The CDR3 covers 12 residues. Deletions cut 2 bases from V and 6 bases from J, with 11 bases between. The CDR3 spells CAWSTSQVEQYF. CDR3 nucleotide sequence: TGTGCCTGGAGTACGTCCCAGGTCGAGCAGTACTTC.